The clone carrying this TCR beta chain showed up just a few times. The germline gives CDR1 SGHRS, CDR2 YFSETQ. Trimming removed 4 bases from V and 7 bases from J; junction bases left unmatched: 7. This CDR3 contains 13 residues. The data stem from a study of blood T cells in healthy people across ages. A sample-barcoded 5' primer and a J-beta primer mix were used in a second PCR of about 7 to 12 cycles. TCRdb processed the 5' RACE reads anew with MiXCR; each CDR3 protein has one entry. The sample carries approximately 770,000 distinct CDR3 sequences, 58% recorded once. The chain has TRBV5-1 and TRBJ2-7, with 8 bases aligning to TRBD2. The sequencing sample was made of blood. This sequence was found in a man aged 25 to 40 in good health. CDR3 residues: CASSLSGIREQYF. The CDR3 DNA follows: TGCGCCAGCAGCCTTAGCGGGATCCGGGAGCAGTACTTC.